One and the same sample provided the 20 T cell receptor beta chains below, sequenced in a study of T cell responses to AZD1222 COVID-19 vaccine. Method: immunoSEQ multiplex PCR; TCRdb's copy keeps in-frame clones and lacks some. The profile shows 100,000 or so clones, over 75% of them singletons. The material sequenced was peripheral blood, taken 28 days after the second AZD1222 dose. The receptors shown here come from an adult who received the AZD1222 COVID-19 vaccine.

The chain is built from TRBV28 and TRBJ1-5, with D perhaps matching TRBD1 (5 bases). Germline V lookup: CDR1 MDHEN, CDR2 SYDVKM. This CDR3 is 16 amino acids long. V was trimmed by 6 bases and J by 1 base, leaving 16 bases between them. The chain's CDR3 is CASSRVGGKSNQPQHF. The CDR3 DNA reads TGTGCCAGCAGCCGGGTGGGGGGGAAGAGCAATCAGCCCCAGCATTTT.

The gene calls are TRBV2 and TRBJ2-1, with 13 bases matching TRBD2. V was clipped by 5 bases and J by 9 bases; unmatched bases: 7. This CDR3 is 15 amino acids long. Germline CDR1 is SNHLY and CDR2 is FYNNEI. In nucleotides, the CDR3 is TGTGCCAGCAGTCCGCGGACTAGCGGGAGTGGTGAGCAGTTCTTC. As protein: CASSPRTSGSGEQFF.

V and J are TRBV7-2 and TRBJ2-3; no clear D. Germline values: CDR1 SGHTA, CDR2 FQGNSA. V lost 1 base to trimming and J lost 0 bases, with 11 bases between them. CDR3 length: 16 residues. The CDR3 loop is CASSLGPPRSTDTQYF. The CDR3 DNA follows: TGTGCCAGCAGCTTAGGACCCCCGAGGAGCACAGATACGCAGTATTTT. Variable domain in full (rest from reference TRBV7-2 and TRBJ2-3): GAGVSQSPSNKVTEKGKDVELRCDPISGHTALYWYRQSLGQGLEFLIYFQGNSAPDKSGLPSDRFSAERTGGSVSTLTIQRTQQEDSAVYLCASSLGPPRSTDTQYFGPGTRLTVL.

This rearrangement joins TRBV25-1 to TRBJ2-6; D call uncertain. This CDR3 comprises 14 residues. Trimming cost V 3 bases and J 0 bases, with 3 bases left between them. CDR1 and CDR2 (germline): MGHDK, SYGVNS. The CDR3, as DNA: TGTGCCAGCAGTGAGGGCTCTGGGGCCAACGTCCTGACTTTC. The encoded protein is CASSEGSGANVLTF.

The rearrangement joins TRBV21-1 to TRBJ1-5; the D call of TRBD1 is as the table states it, not checked on the DNA. TRBV21-1 is termed a pseudogene. CDR3 length: 17 residues. The CDR3 reads CASSKPLPGQGNQPQHF. CDR3 DNA: TGTGCCAGCAGCAAACCGCTTCCGGGACAGGGGAATCAGCCCCAGCATTTT.

The chain employs TRBV18 and TRBJ1-2, with TRBD1 identical over 7 bases. Germline V gene sequence: CDR1 KGHSH, CDR2 LQKENI. The J segment lost 7 bases and the V segment lost 5 bases, leaving 10 bases of the junction unmatched. The CDR3 is 14 amino acids. The CDR3 DNA reads TGTGCCAGCTCAACCGTCGACAGGGACGGTGGCTACACCTTC. It translates to CASSTVDRDGGYTF.

This chain links TRBV28 with TRBJ2-5, with D unclear. Germline V gene data show CDR1 as MDHEN and CDR2 as SYDVKM. The germline V and J ends were trimmed by 3 bases and 1 base, with 15 bases remaining between them. This CDR3 region has 16 residues. The CDR3 reads CASSFNAPASQETQYF. The CDR3 DNA sequence: TGTGCCAGCAGTTTTAACGCCCCGGCGTCCCAAGAGACCCAGTACTTC.

The chain employs TRBV7-9 and TRBJ1-2, with TRBD1 identical over 7 bases. Germline V lookup: CDR1 SEHNR, CDR2 FQNEAQ (reference sequence). The CDR3 spans 13 residues. The junction had 3 bases not matched to a gene; V was cut back by 4 bases and J by 4 bases. The CDR3 coding sequence is TGTGCCAGCAGCTGGGACAGAGCCTATGGCTACACCTTC. Its protein product is CASSWDRAYGYTF. Full variable domain (remainder filled in from reference TRBV7-9 and TRBJ1-2): DTGVSQNPRHKITKRGQNVTFRCDPISEHNRLYWYRQTLGQGPEFLTYFQNEAQLEKSRLLSDRFSAERPKGSFSTLEIQRTEQGDSAMYLCASSWDRAYGYTFGSGTRLTVV.

This sequence joins TRBV9 and TRBJ2-7; 9 positions agree with TRBD1. Trimming cost V 4 bases and J 2 bases; bases outside gene matches: 10. Germline CDR1 SGDLS, CDR2 YYNGEE. This CDR3 comprises 16 residues. Written as DNA, the CDR3 is TGTGCCAGCAGCCCCCGGGACAGGGACGTGACCTACGAGCAGTACTTC. Translated, it gives CASSPRDRDVTYEQYF.

V gene TRBV3-1 (or the pseudogene TRBV3-2) combines with J gene TRBJ1-3, with D maybe TRBD1 (6 bases). Per germline, CDR1 LGHDT and CDR2 YNNKEL (reference sequence). The ends were cut back, 8 bases at V and 2 bases at J, with 16 bases in the middle. CDR3 length: 15 residues. CDR3 coding DNA: TGTGCCAGCGCGAGCAGGGGCGGTGCTGGAAACACCATATATTTT. Encoded protein: CASASRGGAGNTIYF.

This chain connects TRBV11-1 to TRBJ2-3, with 8 bases matching TRBD2. Trimming cost V 7 bases and J 1 base; bases outside gene matches: 4. Germline V gene lookup returns CDR1 SGHAT and CDR2 FQDESV (reference sequence). The CDR3 is 14 amino acids. CDR3 coding DNA: TGTGCCAGCACCCTTAGCGGGGGCACAGATACGCAGTATTTT. Protein product: CASTLSGGTDTQYF.

V usage is TRBV7-6 and J usage is TRBJ2-7; 15 bases fit TRBD2. CDR1 is SGHVS and CDR2 is FNYEAQ in the germline V gene. With V trimmed by 4 bases and J by 4 bases, 5 bases remained unmatched. The CDR3 covers 16 residues. The CDR3 DNA reads as TGTGCCAGCAGCTCGATGGGACTAGCGGGAGGTTACGAGCAGTACTTC. Protein: CASSSMGLAGGYEQYF.

The table lists this clone with a few counts. This sequence joins TRBV19 and TRBJ1-1; D perhaps matches TRBD1 (6 bases). Between the trimmed V and J ends, which lost 1 base and 7 bases, there was a span of 13 bases. The CDR3 contains 14 residues. The V gene's germline CDR1 is LNHDA and CDR2 SQIVND (reference sequence). The CDR3 coding sequence is TGTGCCAGTAGTATAGTTGAGGGCAGGGGTGAAGCTTTCTTT. Translation: CASSIVEGRGEAFF.

The rearrangement uses TRBV5-8 and TRBJ1-5, with a tentative D call TRBD1 (6 bases). V shed 6 bases and J shed 4 bases, with 8 bases lying between them. The V gene's germline CDR1 is SGHTS and CDR2 YDEGEE. The CDR3 totals 12 residues. DNA for the CDR3: TGTGCCAGCAACAGGGTAAATCAGCCCCAGCATTTT. Amino acids: CASNRVNQPQHF. Variable domain in full (rest from reference TRBV5-8 and TRBJ1-5): EAGVTQSPTHLIKTRGQQATLRCSPISGHTSVYWYQQALGLGLQFLLWYDEGEERNRGNFPPRFSGRQFPNYSSELNVNALELEDSALYLCASNRVNQPQHFGDGTRLSIL.

This clone was seen just once. The rearrangement joins TRBV19 to TRBJ1-4; unclear D gene. Trimming cost V 5 bases and J 4 bases, with 11 bases left between them. CDR1 is LNHDA and CDR2 is SQIVND in the germline V gene (reference sequence). This CDR3 spans 14 amino acids. Here the CDR3 DNA reads TGTGCCAGTAGTCACGGACGGGGTAATGAAAAACTGTTTTTT. This codes for CASSHGRGNEKLFF.

The chain is built from TRBV7-8 and TRBJ2-5; no reliable D call. This CDR3 is 14 amino acids long. Germline V gives CDR1 SGHVS, CDR2 FQNEAQ. V lost 4 bases, J lost 1 base, and 10 bases lay in between. The CDR3 DNA is TGTGCCAGCAGCTCCCTCCCGATCCAAGAGACCCAGTACTTC. Encoded protein: CASSSLPIQETQYF.

CDR3: CASSLSANYGYTF. The CDR3 DNA is TGTGCCAGCAGTTTATCAGCTAACTATGGCTACACCTTC. V and J are TRBV27 and TRBJ1-2; no reliable D call. Between the trimmed V and J ends, which lost 0 bases and 0 bases, there was a span of 2 bases. The CDR3 totals 13 residues. The germline V gene encodes CDR1 MNHEY and CDR2 SMNVEV (reference sequence).

V is TRBV5-1 and J is TRBJ2-1; 11 bases are shared with TRBD2. Germline loops: CDR1 SGHRS, CDR2 YFSETQ. The junction had 9 bases not matched to a gene; V was cut back by 0 bases and J by 4 bases. This CDR3 region has 18 residues. Here the CDR3 DNA reads TGCGCCAGCAGCTTGGCCGTAATAGCGGGAGGGCCGTACAATGAGCAGTTCTTC. Its translation is CASSLAVIAGGPYNEQFF.

This chain uses TRBV27 with TRBJ2-1; TRBD2 matches 8 bases. CDR1 and CDR2 from the germline V gene are MNHEY and SMNVEV (reference sequence). The CDR3 sequence is 17 residues long. V shed 5 bases and J 9 bases; nucleotides not matched to a gene: 18. The CDR3 coding sequence is TGTGCCAGCAGTCAACATGGAGCGGGAGCCCTGTCGGGTGAGCAGTTCTTC. Its translation: CASSQHGAGALSGEQFF.

There are a few counts of this clone. The rearrangement links TRBV5-6 to TRBJ2-1; tentatively, D is TRBD1 (5 bases). Trimming removed 4 bases at V and 8 bases at J, with 13 bases between. This CDR3 has 13 residues. Germline V gene lookup returns CDR1 SGHDT and CDR2 YYEEEE. CDR3 loop: CASSLGAGDEQFF. The CDR3 DNA follows: TGTGCCAGCAGCCTAGGGGCCGGCGATGAGCAGTTCTTC.